This T cell receptor (beta chain) appears in the sequencing data of a study of T cell responses to AZD1222 COVID-19 vaccine. Repertoires were generated with immunoSEQ multiplex PCR, while TCRdb's copy carries only in-frame clones and drops some. The repertoire holds some 96,000 clones, with about 90% as singletons. With 4 bases removed from V and 4 bases from J, the gap between germline ends came to 15 bases. Germline CDR1 SGHDT, CDR2 YYEEEE. The CDR3 runs to 15 residues. A remark on this clone: Its specificity is not known.

Study-wide findings and caveats: Spike-specific TCR breadth and depth rose after two AZD1222 doses. The study sampled repertoires only after the peak T cell response. Most donors were white British and more were female, and clonal diversity was possibly underestimated. At baseline, just a handful of AZD1222 recipients tested seropositive.

The source is an adult who received the AZD1222 COVID-19 vaccine. The specimen was peripheral blood, collected 28 days after the second AZD1222 dose. The chain couples TRBV5-6 to TRBJ2-1; a weak D match, TRBD1 (5 bases). The CDR3 is CASSRLADSYNEQFF. The CDR3, as DNA: TGTGCCAGCAGCCGATTGGCAGACAGTTACAATGAGCAGTTCTTC.